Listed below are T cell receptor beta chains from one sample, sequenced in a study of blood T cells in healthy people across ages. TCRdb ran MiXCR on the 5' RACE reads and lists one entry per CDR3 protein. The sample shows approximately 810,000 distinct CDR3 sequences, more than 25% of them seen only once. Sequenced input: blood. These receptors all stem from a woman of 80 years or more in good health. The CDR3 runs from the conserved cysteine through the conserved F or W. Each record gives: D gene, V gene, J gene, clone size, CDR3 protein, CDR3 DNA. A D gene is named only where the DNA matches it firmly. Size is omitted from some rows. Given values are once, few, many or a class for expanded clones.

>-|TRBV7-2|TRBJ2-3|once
CASSQVGADTQYF
TGTGCCAGCAGCCAAGTGGGGGCAGATACGCAGTATTTT
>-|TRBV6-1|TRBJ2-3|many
CASRGGGSGPDTQYF
TGTGCCAGCAGGGGTGGTGGGTCCGGCCCAGATACGCAGTATTTT
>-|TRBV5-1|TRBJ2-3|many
CASSLRVRDTQYF
TGCGCCAGCAGCCTAAGAGTAAGAGATACGCAGTATTTT
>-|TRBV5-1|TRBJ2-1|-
CASSLVGPPIYNEQFF
TGCGCCAGCAGCTTGGTTGGGCCTCCCATCTACAATGAGCAGTTCTTC
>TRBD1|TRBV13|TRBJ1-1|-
CASSYVTGLSTEAFF
TGTGCCAGCAGCTACGTGACAGGGTTGAGCACTGAAGCTTTCTTT
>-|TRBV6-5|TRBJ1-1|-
CASSHLDRRTEAFF
TGTGCCAGCAGTCACCTGGACCGCCGGACTGAAGCTTTCTTT
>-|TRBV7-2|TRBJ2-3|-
CASSTRHRTDTQYF
TGTGCCAGCAGCACACGACACCGCACAGATACGCAGTATTTT
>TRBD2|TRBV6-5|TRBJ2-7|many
CASSYAVGTSGSYEQYF
TGTGCCAGCAGTTACGCGGTGGGGACTAGCGGGTCCTACGAGCAGTACTTC
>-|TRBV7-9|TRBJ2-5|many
CASSPRRTGQETQYF
TGTGCCAGCAGCCCGAGGAGGACGGGCCAAGAGACCCAGTACTTC
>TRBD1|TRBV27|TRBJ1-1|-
CASSPMWDRRSIGHNTEAFF
TGTGCCAGCAGTCCCATGTGGGACAGGAGATCGATCGGTCATAACACTGAAGCTTTCTTT